A selection of T cell receptor beta chains follows, all from one sample in a study of T-cell reconstitution after alpha-beta-depleted transplantation in children. TCRdb ran MiXCR on the PCR reads and lists one entry per CDR3 protein. The table records approximately 240,000 distinct CDR3 sequences, roughly 10% of them present only once. The material was PBMCs from the stem cell graft donor, obtained from the stem cell graft. These receptor sequences come from a human donor who donated a stem cell graft to a child with acute lymphoblastic leukemia. The CDR3 runs from the conserved cysteine through the conserved F or W. Each record gives: D gene, clone size, V gene, CDR3 length, J gene, CDR3 protein, CDR3 DNA. A D gene is named only where the DNA matches it firmly. Expanded clones are given a class, and other clones once, few, many or no size at all.

d_call: -; clone_size: many; v_call: TRBV5-1; cdr3_length: 14; j_call: TRBJ2-1; cdr3_aa: CASSFGGLGNEQFF; cdr3_nt: TGCGCCAGCAGCTTCGGCGGACTGGGGAATGAGCAGTTCTTC
d_call: -; clone_size: -; v_call: TRBV30; cdr3_length: 10; j_call: TRBJ1-1; cdr3_aa: CAWGRSRAFF; cdr3_nt: TGTGCCTGGGGTAGGAGCAGGGCTTTCTTT
d_call: -; clone_size: few; v_call: TRBV7-2; cdr3_length: 13; j_call: TRBJ1-4; cdr3_aa: CASTRKAGEKLFF; cdr3_nt: TGTGCCAGTACTAGGAAGGCGGGTGAAAAACTGTTTTTT
d_call: TRBD2; clone_size: many; v_call: TRBV4-2; cdr3_length: 18; j_call: TRBJ2-5; cdr3_aa: CASSQDLWASGGRKTQYF; cdr3_nt: TGTGCCAGCAGCCAAGATCTCTGGGCTAGCGGGGGGCGGAAGACCCAGTACTTC
d_call: -; clone_size: many; v_call: TRBV5-1; cdr3_length: 13; j_call: TRBJ2-4; cdr3_aa: CASTLGGGNIQYF; cdr3_nt: TGCGCCAGCACCCTGGGCGGCGGAAACATTCAGTACTTC
d_call: TRBD2; clone_size: many; v_call: TRBV6-1; cdr3_length: 14; j_call: TRBJ2-7; cdr3_aa: CASRSSGGAREQYF; cdr3_nt: TGTGCCAGCAGATCTAGCGGGGGGGCGCGCGAGCAGTACTTC
d_call: -; clone_size: few; v_call: TRBV12-3/TRBV12-4; cdr3_length: 13; j_call: TRBJ1-6; cdr3_aa: CASSPGLWSPLHF; cdr3_nt: TGTGCCAGCAGTCCAGGGCTCTGGTCACCCCTCCACTTT
d_call: -; clone_size: -; v_call: TRBV20-1; cdr3_length: 15; j_call: TRBJ2-5; cdr3_aa: CSTRLFGGPPWTQYF; cdr3_nt: TGCAGTACAAGGTTGTTCGGGGGCCCACCCTGGACCCAGTACTTC
d_call: -; clone_size: many; v_call: TRBV7-2; cdr3_length: 17; j_call: TRBJ1-1; cdr3_aa: CASSLVGAGVMSTEAFF; cdr3_nt: TGTGCCAGCAGCCTCGTTGGGGCAGGGGTGATGAGCACTGAAGCTTTCTTT
d_call: TRBD2; clone_size: many; v_call: TRBV5-1; cdr3_length: 14; j_call: TRBJ2-3; cdr3_aa: CASSAGRLADTQYF; cdr3_nt: TGCGCCAGCAGCGCCGGGAGGTTGGCAGATACGCAGTATTTT
d_call: -; clone_size: many; v_call: TRBV5-5; cdr3_length: 17; j_call: TRBJ1-5; cdr3_aa: CASSGATGSYSNQPQHF; cdr3_nt: TGTGCCAGCAGCGGAGCGACGGGCAGCTATAGCAATCAGCCCCAGCATTTT
d_call: TRBD1; clone_size: many; v_call: TRBV6-2/TRBV6-3; cdr3_length: 15; j_call: TRBJ1-1; cdr3_aa: CASSTTGDLWTEAFF; cdr3_nt: TGTGCCAGCAGTACGACAGGGGATCTATGGACTGAAGCTTTCTTT
d_call: -; clone_size: many; v_call: TRBV20-1; cdr3_length: 16; j_call: TRBJ2-7; cdr3_aa: CSARERQGLRVGEQYF; cdr3_nt: TGCAGTGCTAGAGAAAGACAGGGACTCAGAGTAGGGGAGCAGTACTTC
d_call: -; clone_size: many; v_call: TRBV27; cdr3_length: 14; j_call: TRBJ1-2; cdr3_aa: CASSLSTLGGGYTF; cdr3_nt: TGTGCCAGCAGTTTATCGACCCTGGGGGGTGGCTACACCTTC
d_call: -; clone_size: few; v_call: TRBV5-6; cdr3_length: 20; j_call: TRBJ1-3; cdr3_aa: CASSLGVKRKGTNSGNTIYF; cdr3_nt: TGTGCCAGCAGCTTAGGGGTGAAGCGGAAGGGGACCAACTCTGGAAACACCATATATTTT
d_call: -; clone_size: few; v_call: TRBV15; cdr3_length: 12; j_call: TRBJ2-7; cdr3_aa: CATSHDQQEQYF; cdr3_nt: TGTGCCACCAGTCATGACCAACAAGAGCAGTACTTC
d_call: -; clone_size: few; v_call: TRBV10-3; cdr3_length: 15; j_call: TRBJ2-5; cdr3_aa: CAISASGTFRETQYF; cdr3_nt: TGTGCCATCAGTGCATCAGGGACTTTTCGAGAGACCCAGTACTTC
d_call: -; clone_size: few; v_call: TRBV12-3/TRBV12-4; cdr3_length: 13; j_call: TRBJ1-1; cdr3_aa: CASILDSLAEAFF; cdr3_nt: TGTGCCAGCATCCTGGACAGTCTGGCTGAAGCTTTCTTT
d_call: -; clone_size: few; v_call: TRBV5-1; cdr3_length: 14; j_call: TRBJ1-2; cdr3_aa: CASSLIGGADGYTF; cdr3_nt: TGCGCCAGCAGCTTGATTGGGGGGGCGGATGGCTACACCTTC
d_call: -; clone_size: many; v_call: TRBV10-3; cdr3_length: 15; j_call: TRBJ2-7; cdr3_aa: CAISEELGGFYEQYF; cdr3_nt: TGTGCCATCAGTGAGGAGTTGGGAGGCTTCTACGAGCAGTACTTC
d_call: TRBD1; clone_size: many; v_call: TRBV14; cdr3_length: 20; j_call: TRBJ2-1; cdr3_aa: CASRHSRTGTNLNEGDEQFF; cdr3_nt: TGTGCCAGCAGACATTCCCGGACAGGGACAAACCTTAACGAGGGCGATGAGCAGTTCTTC
d_call: -; clone_size: -; v_call: TRBV20-1; cdr3_length: 15; j_call: TRBJ1-6; cdr3_aa: CSADPSRFYNSPLHF; cdr3_nt: TGCAGTGCCGACCCATCCAGATTCTATAATTCACCCCTCCACTTT
d_call: TRBD1; clone_size: few; v_call: TRBV4-3; cdr3_length: 15; j_call: TRBJ1-2; cdr3_aa: CASSQGGTGLGGYTF; cdr3_nt: TGCGCCAGCAGCCAAGGGGGGACAGGGCTTGGGGGCTACACCTTC
d_call: TRBD2; clone_size: medium-sized; v_call: TRBV5-1; cdr3_length: 15; j_call: TRBJ2-1; cdr3_aa: CASSYGGGPINEQFF; cdr3_nt: TGCGCCAGCAGCTATGGGGGGGGACCCATTAATGAGCAGTTCTTC
d_call: -; clone_size: -; v_call: TRBV6-2/TRBV6-3; cdr3_length: 14; j_call: TRBJ1-1; cdr3_aa: CASSYNGGNTEAFF; cdr3_nt: TGTGCCAGCAGTTACAACGGGGGGAACACTGAAGCTTTCTTT
d_call: -; clone_size: many; v_call: TRBV6-5; cdr3_length: 11; j_call: TRBJ1-1; cdr3_aa: CASSYGGGAFF; cdr3_nt: TGTGCCAGCAGTTACGGAGGGGGAGCTTTCTTT
d_call: -; clone_size: few; v_call: TRBV27; cdr3_length: 9; j_call: TRBJ2-7; cdr3_aa: CASSLPHYF; cdr3_nt: TGTGCCAGCAGTTTACCGCATTACTTC
d_call: -; clone_size: -; v_call: TRBV14; cdr3_length: 15; j_call: TRBJ2-3; cdr3_aa: CASSQDLRSTDTQYF; cdr3_nt: TGTGCCAGCAGCCAAGATCTTCGTAGCACAGATACGCAGTATTTT
d_call: -; clone_size: many; v_call: TRBV27; cdr3_length: 14; j_call: TRBJ1-4; cdr3_aa: CASAPASTNEKLFF; cdr3_nt: TGTGCCAGCGCCCCAGCGTCAACTAATGAAAAACTGTTTTTT
d_call: -; clone_size: -; v_call: TRBV7-9; cdr3_length: 15; j_call: TRBJ2-3; cdr3_aa: CASSSLAGAQNTQYF; cdr3_nt: TGTGCCAGCAGCTCGCTAGCCGGGGCTCAAAATACGCAGTATTTT
d_call: -; clone_size: many; v_call: TRBV7-8; cdr3_length: 12; j_call: TRBJ2-3; cdr3_aa: CASSFYTDTQYF; cdr3_nt: TGTGCCAGCAGCTTCTACACAGATACGCAGTATTTT
d_call: -; clone_size: few; v_call: TRBV4-2; cdr3_length: 15; j_call: TRBJ1-2; cdr3_aa: CASSQEGPGYYGYTF; cdr3_nt: TGTGCCAGCAGCCAAGAGGGGCCGGGGTACTATGGCTACACCTTC
d_call: -; clone_size: -; v_call: TRBV9; cdr3_length: 13; j_call: TRBJ2-2; cdr3_aa: CASSAIFTGELFF; cdr3_nt: TGTGCCAGCAGCGCAATATTCACCGGGGAGCTGTTTTTT
d_call: -; clone_size: -; v_call: TRBV6-1; cdr3_length: 11; j_call: TRBJ1-5; cdr3_aa: CASSEILPQHF; cdr3_nt: TGTGCCAGCAGTGAAATTCTGCCCCAGCATTTT
d_call: TRBD1; clone_size: many; v_call: TRBV20-1; cdr3_length: 15; j_call: TRBJ1-4; cdr3_aa: CSAPDAGQGFEKLFF; cdr3_nt: TGCAGTGCTCCGGACGCGGGACAGGGTTTTGAAAAACTGTTTTTT
d_call: TRBD1; clone_size: few; v_call: TRBV4-2; cdr3_length: 18; j_call: TRBJ2-7; cdr3_aa: CASSHQSRQGSLSYEQYF; cdr3_nt: TGTGCCAGCAGCCACCAATCTAGACAGGGTTCCCTATCCTACGAGCAGTACTTC
d_call: TRBD1; clone_size: -; v_call: TRBV12-3/TRBV12-4; cdr3_length: 14; j_call: TRBJ1-5; cdr3_aa: CASSFRDRNQPQHF; cdr3_nt: TGTGCCAGCAGTTTCAGGGACAGGAATCAGCCCCAGCATTTT
d_call: -; clone_size: -; v_call: TRBV15; cdr3_length: 14; j_call: TRBJ1-1; cdr3_aa: CATSSSDGHTEAFF; cdr3_nt: TGTGCCACCAGCTCCTCGGACGGACACACTGAAGCTTTCTTT
d_call: TRBD1; clone_size: many; v_call: TRBV7-9; cdr3_length: 15; j_call: TRBJ1-1; cdr3_aa: CASSPGDRSNTEAFF; cdr3_nt: TGTGCCAGCAGCCCAGGGGACAGAAGTAACACTGAAGCTTTCTTT
d_call: -; clone_size: many; v_call: TRBV29-1; cdr3_length: 12; j_call: TRBJ1-1; cdr3_aa: CSVPDAFSEAFF; cdr3_nt: TGCAGCGTACCCGATGCGTTCAGCGAAGCTTTCTTT
d_call: -; clone_size: -; v_call: TRBV4-3; cdr3_length: 17; j_call: TRBJ1-1; cdr3_aa: CASSQDHPGMANTEAFF; cdr3_nt: TGCGCCAGCAGCCAAGATCATCCAGGGATGGCGAACACTGAAGCTTTCTTT
d_call: -; clone_size: -; v_call: TRBV7-6; cdr3_length: 14; j_call: TRBJ2-2; cdr3_aa: CASSLKGGPGELFF; cdr3_nt: TGTGCCAGCAGCTTAAAGGGGGGACCCGGGGAGCTGTTTTTT
d_call: -; clone_size: many; v_call: TRBV2; cdr3_length: 13; j_call: TRBJ1-2; cdr3_aa: CASGYRLDYGYTF; cdr3_nt: TGTGCCAGCGGTTATCGCCTTGACTATGGCTACACCTTC
d_call: TRBD1; clone_size: -; v_call: TRBV12-3/TRBV12-4; cdr3_length: 15; j_call: TRBJ2-2; cdr3_aa: CASSPPTGVTGELFF; cdr3_nt: TGTGCCAGCAGTCCTCCGACAGGGGTCACCGGGGAGCTGTTTTTT
d_call: -; clone_size: -; v_call: TRBV29-1; cdr3_length: 12; j_call: TRBJ2-7; cdr3_aa: CSVEGQADEQYF; cdr3_nt: TGCAGCGTTGAAGGGCAGGCGGACGAGCAGTACTTC
d_call: TRBD1; clone_size: few; v_call: TRBV9; cdr3_length: 15; j_call: TRBJ2-2; cdr3_aa: CASSGRDRGAGELFF; cdr3_nt: TGTGCCAGCAGCGGCCGGGACAGGGGGGCCGGGGAGCTGTTTTTT
d_call: -; clone_size: -; v_call: TRBV5-1; cdr3_length: 13; j_call: TRBJ2-4; cdr3_aa: CASTGLAKNIQYF; cdr3_nt: TGCGCCAGCACCGGCTTAGCCAAAAACATTCAGTACTTC
d_call: -; clone_size: -; v_call: TRBV18; cdr3_length: 14; j_call: TRBJ1-5; cdr3_aa: CASSGGNSNQPQHF; cdr3_nt: TGTGCCAGCTCAGGGGGGAATAGCAATCAGCCCCAGCATTTT
d_call: TRBD1; clone_size: -; v_call: TRBV14; cdr3_length: 17; j_call: TRBJ2-1; cdr3_aa: CASSPDTGTDIYNEQFF; cdr3_nt: TGTGCCAGCAGCCCGGATACCGGGACAGATATTTACAATGAGCAGTTCTTC